These 23 T cell receptor beta chains were sequenced from one sample in a study of OX40 agonist ivuxolimab in advanced cancers. Libraries were prepared by immunoSEQ multiplex PCR; TCRdb keeps only in-frame clonotypes and omits some of them. The table lists about 52,000 clones, approximately 80% of them singletons. The input for sequencing was CD4+ or CD8+ T cells sorted from blood, taken in a trial of the OX40 agonist ivuxolimab. All receptors come from an adult with an advanced solid tumor such as melanoma, head and neck, liver or kidney cancer.

The chain joins TRBV30 to TRBJ2-3, with TRBD2 identical over 8 bases. V was clipped by 0 bases and J by 5 bases; unmatched bases: 4. The CDR3 is made up of 14 amino acids. Germline CDR1 is GTSNPN and CDR2 is SVGIG (reference sequence). CDR3 DNA: TGTGCCTGGAGTGTACTGCTAGCGGGAGATACGCAGTATTTT. It encodes CAWSVLLAGDTQYF. Full variable domain (outside the CDR3, taken from reference TRBV30 and TRBJ2-3): SQTIHQWPATLVQPVGSPLSLECTVEGTSNPNLYWYRQAAGRGLQLLFYSVGIGQISSEVPQNLSASRPQDRQFILSSKKLLLSDSGFYLCAWSVLLAGDTQYFGPGTRLTVL.

This clone was seen a single time. The rearrangement uses TRBV6-6 and TRBJ2-7; TRBD1 matches at 8 bases. Germline V gene data show CDR1 as MNHNY and CDR2 as SVGAGI (reference sequence). The CDR3 sequence is 15 residues long. V was pared by 2 bases and J by 0 bases, with 3 bases of the junction left unmatched. The DNA of the CDR3 is TGTGCCAGCAGTTACGGACAGGGATTCTCCTACGAGCAGTACTTC. Residues: CASSYGQGFSYEQYF.

The chain couples TRBV4-3 to TRBJ2-5; D might be TRBD1 (6 bases). There are 15 residues in the CDR3. CDR1 LGHNA and CDR2 YSLEER come from the germline V gene. The V and J ends lost 0 bases and 4 bases respectively, with 12 bases between them. CDR3 nucleotides: TGCGCCAGCAGCCAAGATTTGGACAGCACAGAGACCCAGTACTTC. It yields the protein CASSQDLDSTETQYF.

The chain combines TRBV21-1 with TRBJ2-7; TRBD2 reflects the table's D call only, with no check against the DNA. TRBV21-1 counts as a pseudogene. There are 16 residues in the CDR3. DNA for the CDR3: TGTGCCAGCAGCAAAGTTGGGGATCAACGGGGTTACGAGCAGTACGTC. Its protein is CASSKVGDQRGYEQYV.

This clone was detected a few times. The CDR3 DNA is TGTGCCAGCAGCCCCCCATTGGGGGCGGACACTGAAGCTTTCTTT. Its translation: CASSPPLGADTEAFF. This sequence joins TRBV13 and TRBJ1-1, with D maybe TRBD1 (6 bases). CDR3 length: 15 amino acids. In germline, CDR1 is PRHDT, CDR2 FYEKMQ (reference sequence). V was pared by 5 bases and J by 3 bases, with 16 bases between.

V is TRBV6-1 and J is TRBJ2-7, with no clear D. CDR3 length: 14 residues. With 2 bases removed from V and 1 base from J, the gap between germline ends came to 9 bases. CDR1 and CDR2 (germline): MNHNS, SASEGT. CDR3 region: CASSETRMSYEQYV. The CDR3 coding sequence is TGTGCCAGCAGTGAAACCAGAATGTCCTACGAGCAGTACGTC.

The chain joins TRBV28 to TRBJ1-5; possible D gene TRBD1, 6 bases. This CDR3 has 13 amino acids. V lost 9 bases and J 3 bases, leaving 12 bases between the germline ends. The germline V gene has CDR1 MDHEN and CDR2 SYDVKM. CDR3 sequence reads: CASLTGANQPQHF. Written as DNA, the CDR3 is TGTGCCAGTTTAACGGGGGCCAATCAGCCCCAGCATTTT.

The V and J genes are TRBV19 and TRBJ1-5; D might be TRBD1 (6 bases). This CDR3 is 15 amino acids long. Deletions cut 5 bases from V and 5 bases from J, with 16 bases between. The V gene's germline CDR1 is LNHDA and CDR2 SQIVND (reference sequence). The CDR3 region is CASSVDSLPDQPQHF. CDR3 DNA sequence: TGTGCCAGTAGTGTGGACAGCCTTCCAGATCAGCCCCAGCATTTT.

The genes are TRBV18 and TRBJ2-1; 7 nucleotides line up with TRBD2. The CDR3 consists of 13 residues. CDR1 KGHSH and CDR2 LQKENI come from the germline V gene. V trimming: 6 bases; J trimming: 5 bases; junction bases outside the gene matches: 4. This chain's CDR3 is CASSLTSDNEQFF. The CDR3, as DNA: TGTGCCAGCTCTCTAACTAGCGACAATGAGCAGTTCTTC.

The rearrangement links TRBV5-1 to TRBJ2-7, with TRBD1 as a possible D gene (6 bases). CDR1 and CDR2 (germline): SGHRS, YFSETQ. The CDR3 runs to 13 residues. The V gene lost 5 bases and the J gene lost 5 bases, with 14 bases spanning the gap. This CDR3 is CASSPQGLDEQYF. In DNA, the CDR3 is TGCGCCAGCAGTCCGCAGGGGCTCGACGAGCAGTACTTC.

V is TRBV6-5 and J is TRBJ2-2; 8 bases align to TRBD1. This CDR3 spans 14 amino acids. V lost 5 bases and J lost 5; bases outside the gene matches: 4. CDR1 MNHEY and CDR2 SVGAGI come from the germline V gene. Here the CDR3 DNA reads TGTGCCAGCAGTAGCACAGGGGGAACCGGGGAGCTGTTTTTT. Translated, it gives CASSSTGGTGELFF.

Here the CDR3 DNA reads TGTGCCAGCAGCTGGGACAGGGCCGGGGAGCTGTTTTTT. Its translation: CASSWDRAGELFF. The genes are TRBV6-5 and TRBJ2-2, with 9 bases lining up with TRBD1. The CDR3 loop spans 13 amino acids. Trimming took 6 bases from V and 6 from J; bases not matched to a gene: 2. Per the germline V gene, CDR1 is MNHEY and CDR2 is SVGAGI.

This clone was counted between two and nine times. This rearrangement joins TRBV5-4 to TRBJ1-2; tentative D call: TRBD1 (5 bases). Germline CDR1 SGHNT, CDR2 YYREEE (reference sequence). There are 13 residues in the CDR3. Trimming stripped 2 bases from V and 6 bases from J, with 11 bases between. CDR3 DNA sequence: TGTGCCAGCAGCTTCCCAGGGAGGGATGGCTACACCTTC. It is translated as CASSFPGRDGYTF.

The chain recombines TRBV19 with TRBJ1-5, with 9 bases matching TRBD1. Germline loops: CDR1 LNHDA, CDR2 SQIVND (reference sequence). CDR3 length equals 16 residues. V trimming: 2 bases; J trimming: 6 bases; junction bases outside the gene matches: 8. Written as DNA, the CDR3 is TGTGCCAGTAGTATAATTGGACAGGGGCGAGCTCAGCCCCAGCATTTT. Protein product: CASSIIGQGRAQPQHF.

The chain couples TRBV4-2 to TRBJ1-4; TRBD1 matches 12 bases. The ends lost 5 bases at V and 8 bases at J; junction bases unmatched: 15. This CDR3 spans 18 amino acids. Germline V gene data show CDR1 as LGHNA and CDR2 as YNFKEQ. CDR3 nucleotides: TGTGCCAGCAGCGCGACCGGGACAGGGGGCTTGGTTGGAGAAAAACTGTTTTTT. This codes for CASSATGTGGLVGEKLFF.

As DNA, the CDR3 is TGTGCCAGTAGTAGGCGGGTAGCGGGGGGGATGGAGACCCAGTACTTC. Amino acids: CASSRRVAGGMETQYF. The chain joins TRBV19 to TRBJ2-5; TRBD2 agrees at 11 bases. This CDR3 contains 16 residues. J was trimmed by 5 bases and V by 4 bases; bases with no gene match: 9. CDR1 LNHDA and CDR2 SQIVND come from the germline V gene (reference sequence).

The chain recombines TRBV7-2 with TRBJ2-3; tentative D call: TRBD1 (5 bases). V was shortened by 5 bases and J by 1 base, with 19 bases between the two germline ends. Per germline, CDR1 SGHTA and CDR2 FQGNSA. The CDR3 sequence is 17 residues long. The CDR3 DNA follows: TGTGCCAGCAGCCCTCAGGGCCCGTTGGTGGGCACAGATACGCAGTATTTT. Amino acids: CASSPQGPLVGTDTQYF.

The chain carries TRBV7-2 and TRBJ2-7, with D perhaps TRBD1 (6 bases). The CDR3 totals 14 residues. Trimming pared 6 bases from V and 1 base from J, leaving 13 bases between. In germline, CDR1 is SGHTA, CDR2 FQGNSA. CDR3 in DNA: TGTGCCAGCAGTCCCGGGACACGGTCCTACGAGCAGTACTTC. Protein product: CASSPGTRSYEQYF.

This chain connects TRBV7-9 to TRBJ2-7, with TRBD2 matching 9 bases. V lost 1 base to trimming and J lost 5 bases; unmatched junction nucleotides: 6. Germline loops: CDR1 SEHNR, CDR2 FQNEAQ (reference sequence). CDR3 length equals 15 residues. CDR3 in amino acids: CASSLDASGTDEQYF. The DNA for the CDR3 is TGTGCCAGCAGCTTAGACGCTAGCGGGACGGACGAGCAGTACTTC.

The gene calls are TRBV5-4 and TRBJ2-5; D possibly corresponds to TRBD2 (5 bases). In germline, CDR1 is SGHNT, CDR2 YYREEE (reference sequence). This CDR3 has 16 residues. V was pared by 4 bases and J by 4 bases, with 20 bases between. The CDR3: CASSTPTPESGETQYF. DNA for the CDR3: TGTGCCAGCAGCACGCCAACCCCCGAGAGCGGAGAGACCCAGTACTTC.

This clone came up once. The J gene is TRBJ1-2, the V gene TRBV5-4; 10 bases agree with TRBD1. This CDR3 has 13 amino acids. V was clipped by 3 bases and J by 7 bases; unmatched bases: 3. Germline CDR1 and CDR2: SGHNT and YYREEE (reference sequence). As DNA, the CDR3 is TGTGCCAGCAGCTCCCGGGACAGGGGTGGCTACACCTTC. Translating gives CASSSRDRGGYTF.

The V call is TRBV5-1, the J call TRBJ2-5; TRBD2 might be the D (5 bases). Germline V gene data show CDR1 as SGHRS and CDR2 as YFSETQ. The V end lost 0 bases, the J end lost 4 bases, and 13 bases lay between the germline ends. There are 15 residues in the CDR3. The chain's CDR3 is CASSLGAEMGETQYF. The CDR3, as DNA: TGCGCCAGCAGCTTGGGAGCGGAGATGGGAGAGACCCAGTACTTC.

J is TRBJ1-2 and V is TRBV6-1, with a possible D match to TRBD1 (6 bases). Between the trimmed V and J ends, which lost 3 bases and 4 bases, there was a span of 12 bases. Germline lookup yields CDR1 MNHNS and CDR2 SASEGT. The length of the CDR3 is 14 residues. CDR3 amino acids: CASSDLTGSYGYTF. The CDR3 DNA reads TGTGCCAGCAGTGACTTAACAGGGAGCTATGGCTACACCTTC.